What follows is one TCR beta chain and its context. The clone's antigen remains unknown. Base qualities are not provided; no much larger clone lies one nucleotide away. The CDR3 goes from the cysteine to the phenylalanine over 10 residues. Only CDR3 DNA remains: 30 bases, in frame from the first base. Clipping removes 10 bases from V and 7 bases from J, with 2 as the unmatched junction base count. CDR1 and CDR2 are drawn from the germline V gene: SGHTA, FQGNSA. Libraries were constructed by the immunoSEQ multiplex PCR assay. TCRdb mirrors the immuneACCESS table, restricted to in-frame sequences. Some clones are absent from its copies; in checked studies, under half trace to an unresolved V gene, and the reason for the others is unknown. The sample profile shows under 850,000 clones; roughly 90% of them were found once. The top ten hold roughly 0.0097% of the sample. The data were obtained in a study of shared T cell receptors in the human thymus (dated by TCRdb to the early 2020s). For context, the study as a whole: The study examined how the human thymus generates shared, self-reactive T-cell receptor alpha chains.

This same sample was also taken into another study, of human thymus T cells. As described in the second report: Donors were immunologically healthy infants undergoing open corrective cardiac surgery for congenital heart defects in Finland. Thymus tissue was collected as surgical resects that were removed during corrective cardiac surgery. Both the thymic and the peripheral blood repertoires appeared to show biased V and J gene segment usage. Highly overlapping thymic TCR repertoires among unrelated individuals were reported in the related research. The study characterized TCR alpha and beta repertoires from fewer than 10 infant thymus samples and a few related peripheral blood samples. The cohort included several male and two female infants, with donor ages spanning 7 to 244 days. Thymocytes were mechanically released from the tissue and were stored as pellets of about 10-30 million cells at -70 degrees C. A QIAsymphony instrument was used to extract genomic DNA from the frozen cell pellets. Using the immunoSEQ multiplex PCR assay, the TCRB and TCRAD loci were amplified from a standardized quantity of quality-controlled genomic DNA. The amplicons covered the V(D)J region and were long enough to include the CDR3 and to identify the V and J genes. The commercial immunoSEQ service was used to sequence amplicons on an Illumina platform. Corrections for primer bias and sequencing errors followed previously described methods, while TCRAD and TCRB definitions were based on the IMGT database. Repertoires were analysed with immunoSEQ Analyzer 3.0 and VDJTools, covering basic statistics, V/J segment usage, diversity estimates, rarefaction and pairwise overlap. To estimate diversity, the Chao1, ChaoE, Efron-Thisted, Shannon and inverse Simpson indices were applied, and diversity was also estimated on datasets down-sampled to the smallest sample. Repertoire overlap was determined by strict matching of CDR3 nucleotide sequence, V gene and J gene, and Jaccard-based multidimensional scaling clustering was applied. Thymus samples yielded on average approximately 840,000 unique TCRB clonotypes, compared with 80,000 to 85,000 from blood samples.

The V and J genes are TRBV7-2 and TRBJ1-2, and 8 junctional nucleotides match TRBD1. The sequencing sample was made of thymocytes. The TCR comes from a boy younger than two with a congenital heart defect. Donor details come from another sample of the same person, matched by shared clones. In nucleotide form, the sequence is TGTGCCACAGGGGGCCGTGGCTACACCTTC. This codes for CATGGRGYTF.